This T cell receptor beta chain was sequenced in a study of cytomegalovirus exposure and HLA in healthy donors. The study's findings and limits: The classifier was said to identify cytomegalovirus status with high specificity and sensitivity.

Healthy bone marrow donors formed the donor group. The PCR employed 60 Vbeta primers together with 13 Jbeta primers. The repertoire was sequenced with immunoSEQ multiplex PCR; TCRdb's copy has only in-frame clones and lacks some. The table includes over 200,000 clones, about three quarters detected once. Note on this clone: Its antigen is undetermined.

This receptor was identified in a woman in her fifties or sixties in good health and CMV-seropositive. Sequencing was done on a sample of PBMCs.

CDR3 sequence: CASSIGGWSGNTIYF. DNA of the CDR3: TGTGCCAGTAGTATCGGCGGGTGGTCTGGAAACACCATATATTTT. The chain employs TRBV19 and TRBJ1-3; no reliable D call. Per germline, CDR1 LNHDA and CDR2 SQIVND (reference sequence). V lost 3 bases to trimming and J lost 1 base, with 10 bases between them. This CDR3 comprises 15 residues.